The 25 T cell receptor beta chains reported below all come from one sample, sequenced in a study of blood T cell repertoires in COVID-19. The protocol was immunoSEQ multiplex PCR, while the TCRdb copy is restricted to in-frame clones and leaves out a portion. This table holds 470,000 or so clones, 70% to 90% found once. The sample was peripheral blood. All receptors derive from a human donor in a cohort sampled during active COVID-19.

The J gene is TRBJ2-1, the V gene TRBV6-5, with D tentatively TRBD2 (5 bases). CDR1 and CDR2 from the germline V gene are MNHEY and SVGAGI. The CDR3 length is 16 residues. The germline V and J ends were trimmed by 2 bases and 9 bases, with 20 bases remaining between them. The CDR3 spells CASSYSPGRSRSEQFF. The CDR3 region has the DNA TGTGCCAGCAGTTACAGCCCTGGGAGAAGTCGGAGTGAGCAGTTCTTC.

V usage is TRBV2 and J usage is TRBJ1-2, with D tentatively TRBD1 (5 bases). Germline loops: CDR1 SNHLY, CDR2 FYNNEI. V was cut by 6 bases and J by 4 bases, with 12 bases left in between. The CDR3 covers 13 residues. The CDR3 nucleotides are TGTGCCAGCAGCAGGGAGGAGCGCTATGGCTACACCTTC. Amino acids: CASSREERYGYTF.

This chain connects TRBV3-1 (or the pseudogene TRBV3-2) to TRBJ2-1; 8 positions agree with TRBD2. Per germline, CDR1 LGHDT and CDR2 YNNKEL (reference sequence). The CDR3 runs to 15 residues. Trimming removed 1 base from V and 6 bases from J; junction bases left unmatched: 5. Written as DNA, the CDR3 is TGTGCCAGCAGCCAAGTCGGGAGGGCTTCCAATGAGCAGTTCTTC. Translated: CASSQVGRASNEQFF.

V and J are TRBV9 and TRBJ2-3; 9 nucleotides line up with TRBD1. V gave up 2 bases and J gave up 6 bases; unmatched junction bases: 4. Looked up from germline, CDR1 is SGDLS and CDR2 is YYNGEE. CDR3 size: 14 residues. CDR3 amino acids: CASSVLTGGDTQYF. The CDR3 DNA follows: TGTGCCAGCAGCGTCCTCACAGGGGGCGATACGCAGTATTTT.

The chain uses TRBV10-1 and TRBJ1-4, with D perhaps matching TRBD1 (5 bases). The CDR3 runs to 16 residues. Germline V gene data show CDR1 as WNHNN and CDR2 as SYGVQD (reference sequence). With 4 bases removed from V and 3 bases from J, the gap between germline ends came to 15 bases. In DNA form, the CDR3 reads TGCGCCAGCAGTGTGGGAGGGGTTACACCTAATGAAAAACTGTTTTTT. This encodes CASSVGGVTPNEKLFF.

This chain joins TRBV27 and TRBJ1-5; D possibly corresponds to TRBD1 (6 bases). The CDR3 is 14 residues long. V dropped 5 bases and J dropped 10 bases, with 18 bases sitting between them. The V gene's germline CDR1 is MNHEY and CDR2 SMNVEV (reference sequence). The CDR3 nucleotides are TGTGCCAGCAGTCTCTTGGGGGCCTCAGGACCCCAGCATTTT. Translating gives CASSLLGASGPQHF.

This clone was counted a few times. The V gene is TRBV9, the J gene TRBJ2-3, with 10 bases fitting TRBD1. Trimming at V came to 3 bases and at J to 4 bases, leaving 2 bases not matched to a gene. The CDR3 has 14 residues. Germline CDR1 SGDLS, CDR2 YYNGEE. The CDR3 spells CASSATGGPDTQYF. Written as DNA, the CDR3 is TGTGCCAGCAGCGCGACAGGGGGCCCAGATACGCAGTATTTT.

The rearrangement joins TRBV7-9 to TRBJ1-6, with unresolved D. V gave up 5 bases and J gave up 9 bases, with 17 bases separating them. Looked up from germline, CDR1 is SEHNR and CDR2 is FQNEAQ (reference sequence). The CDR3 is 15 amino acids. This CDR3 reads CASSAIWQDSSPLHF. Written as DNA, the CDR3 is TGTGCCAGCAGCGCAATCTGGCAGGACTCTTCACCCCTCCACTTT.

The V call is TRBV3-1 (or the pseudogene TRBV3-2), the J call TRBJ2-7, with D possibly being TRBD2 (6 bases). The length of the CDR3 is 12 residues. CDR1 LGHDT and CDR2 YNNKEL come from the germline V gene (reference sequence). The germline V and J ends were trimmed by 4 bases and 7 bases, with 11 bases remaining between them. The CDR3 protein is CASSLGTGEQYF. The CDR3 coding sequence is TGTGCCAGCAGCCTCGGGACTGGAGAGCAGTACTTC.

The chain joins TRBV7-3 to TRBJ2-1, with TRBD1 matching 8 bases. Germline V gene sequence: CDR1 SGHTA, CDR2 FQGTGA. With V trimmed by 5 bases and J by 0 bases, 9 bases remained unmatched. This CDR3 has 17 residues. In DNA, the CDR3 is TGTGCCAGCAGCCCACGCCGGGACAGGAGCTCCTACAATGAGCAGTTCTTC. Amino acids: CASSPRRDRSSYNEQFF.

The CDR3 nucleotides are TGTGCCAGCAGTTTTACTAGCGGGAGGGCCAAAAACATTCAGTACTTC. This translates into CASSFTSGRAKNIQYF. The chain employs TRBV6-2 or TRBV6-3 and TRBJ2-4; 12 nucleotides agree with TRBD2. The CDR3 has 16 amino acids. The germline V gene has CDR1 MNHEY and CDR2 SVGEGT. V was clipped by 4 bases and J by 1 base; unmatched bases: 2.

The chain employs TRBV7-9 and TRBJ2-7, with TRBD1 matching over 8 bases. The CDR3 sequence is 13 residues long. Germline CDR1 reads SEHNR; CDR2 reads FQNEAQ (reference sequence). The ends lost 1 base at V and 6 bases at J; junction bases unmatched: 2. This CDR3 is CASSLGDRREQYF. The CDR3 DNA reads as TGTGCCAGCAGCTTAGGGGACAGGCGCGAGCAGTACTTC. The variable domain in full, with the rest retrieved from reference TRBV7-9 and TRBJ2-7, is DTGVSQNPRHKITKRGQNVTFRCDPISEHNRLYWYRQTLGQGPEFLTYFQNEAQLEKSRLLSDRFSAERPKGSFSTLEIQRTEQGDSAMYLCASSLGDRREQYFGPGTRLTVT.

This clone has ten or more counts. The J gene is TRBJ2-1, the V gene TRBV11-3; 15 positions agree with TRBD2. CDR3 length equals 14 residues. The trim removed 8 bases at V and 6 bases at J, leaving 2 bases unmatched. Germline-derived CDR1 and CDR2 are SGHNT and YENEEA. As DNA, the CDR3 is TGTGCCAGCGGGACTAGCGGGAGGTTCAATGAGCAGTTCTTC. Translated, it gives CASGTSGRFNEQFF.

The genes are TRBV19 and TRBJ2-5, with no clear D. CDR1 is LNHDA, CDR2 SQIVND, per germline (reference sequence). This CDR3 comprises 13 residues. V dropped 5 bases and J dropped 2 bases, with 9 bases sitting between them. In DNA form, the CDR3 reads TGTGCCAGTAGTGAGACTCTACAAGAGACCCAGTACTTC. Residues: CASSETLQETQYF.

This clone was seen a single time. This rearrangement joins TRBV30 to TRBJ1-4; 9 bases match TRBD1. Germline lookup yields CDR1 GTSNPN and CDR2 SVGIG (reference sequence). V trimming: 4 bases; J trimming: 7 bases; junction bases outside the gene matches: 7. This CDR3 comprises 14 residues. CDR3 amino acids: CAWKADRGGEKLFF. The DNA for the CDR3 is TGTGCCTGGAAAGCGGACAGGGGTGGTGAAAAACTGTTTTTT. The full variable domain, in which reference TRBV30 and TRBJ1-4 provide the parts outside the CDR3, is SQTIHQWPATLVQPVGSPLSLECTVEGTSNPNLYWYRQAAGRGLQLLFYSVGIGQISSEVPQNLSASRPQDRQFILSSKKLLLSDSGFYLCAWKADRGGEKLFFGSGTQLSVL.

The rearrangement joins TRBV18 to TRBJ1-2; D may be TRBD1 (6 bases). The V and J ends lost 0 bases and 8 bases respectively, with 16 bases between them. CDR1 and CDR2 from the germline V gene are KGHSH and LQKENI. CDR3 length: 15 amino acids. The chain's CDR3 is CASSPPTQGQGGYTF. The CDR3 DNA reads TGTGCCAGCTCACCACCGACCCAGGGCCAGGGGGGCTACACCTTC. Complete variable domain (other parts from reference TRBV18 and TRBJ1-2): NAGVMQNPRHLVRRRGQEARLRCSPMKGHSHVYWYRQLPEEGLKFMVYLQKENIIDESGMPKERFSAEFPKEGPSILRIQQVVRGDSAAYFCASSPPTQGQGGYTFGSGTRLTVV.

The rearrangement uses TRBV21-1 and TRBJ1-4; the DNA was not used to check the table's D call, TRBD1. TRBV21-1 is a listed pseudogene. This CDR3 region has 15 residues. CDR3 in amino acids: CASSQGRGTNEKLFF. In nucleotides, the CDR3 is TGTGCCAGCAGCCAAGGCAGGGGTACTAATGAAAAACTGTTTTTT.

The CDR3 protein is CASSLGAGNQETQYF. The CDR3 DNA follows: TGTGCCAGCAGCTTAGGAGCGGGGAACCAAGAGACCCAGTACTTC. The J gene is TRBJ2-5, the V gene TRBV7-2; 7 positions agree with TRBD2. Germline CDR1 SGHTA, CDR2 FQGNSA. V was clipped by 1 base and J by 0 bases; unmatched bases: 2. This CDR3 comprises 15 residues.

The V gene is TRBV6-5, the J gene TRBJ1-1, with a tentative D call TRBD1 (5 bases). The CDR3 runs 11 residues. Germline V lookup: CDR1 MNHEY, CDR2 SVGAGI. Deletions cut 4 bases from V and 11 bases from J, with 11 bases between. The CDR3 reads CASSSGFWAFF. The CDR3 coding sequence is TGTGCCAGCAGTTCAGGGTTCTGGGCTTTCTTT.

With regard to this clone: One end of the junction fails to match germline, which may point to a read error. The chain uses TRBV29-1 and TRBJ1-1; 7 bases map to TRBD1. The germline gives CDR1 SQVTM, CDR2 ANQGSEA. This CDR3 comprises 13 residues. This CDR3 reads CSIERQGNTEAFF. The CDR3 DNA follows: TGCAGCATTGAGAGACAGGGAAACACTGAAGCTTTCTTT.

The chain carries TRBV9 and TRBJ1-5; 9 bases are shared with TRBD1. The CDR3 has 14 residues. Trimming removed 3 bases from V and 7 bases from J; junction bases left unmatched: 5. The V gene's germline CDR1 is SGDLS and CDR2 YYNGEE. In nucleotides, the CDR3 is TGTGCCAGCAGCGCGGACAGGGGAAACCAGCCCCAGCATTTT. Protein sequence: CASSADRGNQPQHF.

The chain employs TRBV11-3 and TRBJ1-1, with D tentatively TRBD1 (5 bases). Trimming removed 1 base at V and 6 bases at J, with 9 bases between. Germline loops: CDR1 SGHNT, CDR2 YENEEA. This CDR3 has 13 residues. The CDR3 protein is CASSLVRGAEAFF. CDR3 DNA: TGTGCCAGCAGCTTAGTGCGGGGGGCTGAAGCTTTCTTT.

The J gene is TRBJ2-3, the V gene TRBV7-2; D may be TRBD2 (6 bases). Germline-derived CDR1 and CDR2 are SGHTA and FQGNSA. The V end was cut by 6 bases, the J end by 7 bases, with 20 bases between. This CDR3 spans 15 amino acids. Written as DNA, the CDR3 is TGTGCCAGCAGGGAGGCAGCGAGGAGGGTAAATACGCAGTATTTT. Protein sequence: CASREAARRVNTQYF.

The rearrangement links TRBV6-5 to TRBJ2-2, with 12 bases that match TRBD2. CDR1 is MNHEY and CDR2 is SVGAGI in the germline V gene. This CDR3 is 15 amino acids long. Trimming took 6 bases from V and 5 from J; bases not matched to a gene: 4. The CDR3 region has the DNA TGTGCCAGCAGGGGGACTAGCGGGCTTACCGGGGAGCTGTTTTTT. It specifies CASRGTSGLTGELFF.

The chain carries TRBV5-4 and TRBJ2-6; the match to TRBD1 covers 7 bases. The CDR3 is 19 residues long. The J segment lost 0 bases and the V segment lost 4 bases, leaving 13 bases of the junction unmatched. From germline, CDR1 is SGHNT and CDR2 YYREEE (reference sequence). The CDR3 coding sequence is TGTGCCAGCAGCACCCTTGGCCGGGACAGATACTCTGGGGCCAACGTCCTGACTTTC. Translated: CASSTLGRDRYSGANVLTF.